Listed here are 13 T cell receptor beta chains from one sample, sequenced in a study of blood T cells in healthy people across ages. A second about 6 to 11 cycle PCR used barcoded and J-beta primers. TCRdb re-derived calls from the 5' RACE reads in MiXCR, one entry per CDR3 protein. In the table there are 1,500,000 or so distinct CDR3 sequences, around 59% of which are singletons. The specimen was blood. The origin of the receptors is a man in his late teens or twenties in good health.

In regard to this clonotype: A junction end diverges from the germline sequence, so it may reflect a read error. The V call is TRBV20-1, the J call TRBJ2-7; D possibly uses TRBD1 or TRBD2 (5 bases each). CDR3 length equals 11 residues. Germline CDR1 DFQATT, CDR2 SNEGSKA (reference sequence). DNA for the CDR3: TGCGGTGCAAGGGACGGCTACGAGCAGTACTTC. Its translation: CGARDGYEQYF.

With regard to this clonotype: Germline and junction disagree at one end, which may indicate a read error. The V and J genes are TRBV2 and TRBJ1-2; D gene ambiguous. The CDR3 runs to 12 residues. The germline gives CDR1 SNHLY, CDR2 FYNNEI. The CDR3 protein is CACSERRDGYTF. CDR3 DNA sequence: TGTGCCTGCAGTGAGAGGAGGGATGGCTACACCTTC.

The chain employs TRBV5-1 and TRBJ2-7; D may match TRBD1 or TRBD2 (5 bases each). V was trimmed by 3 bases and J by 7 bases, leaving 14 bases between them. Germline assignment: CDR1 SGHRS and CDR2 YFSETQ. The CDR3 has 13 amino acids. CDR3 DNA: TGCGCCAGCAGCTGGGGACGAAGCAATGAGCAGTACTTC. Encoded protein: CASSWGRSNEQYF.

The V call is TRBV11-2, the J call TRBJ2-1; D uncertain. Germline V lookup: CDR1 SGHAT, CDR2 FQNNGV. The CDR3 extends over 10 amino acids. The V end was cut by 5 bases, the J end by 8 bases, with 4 bases between. CDR3 DNA sequence: TGTGCCAGCAGCGTCTATGAGCAGTTCTTC. Amino acids: CASSVYEQFF.

This clonotype has a handful of counts. The chain joins TRBV27 to TRBJ2-3; possibly TRBD1 for D (5 bases). The V gene lost 4 bases and the J gene lost 6 bases, with 14 bases spanning the gap. The CDR3 runs 14 residues. Germline CDR1 MNHEY, CDR2 SMNVEV (reference sequence). The CDR3 loop is CASSSYDSYDTQYF. The CDR3 DNA reads TGTGCCAGCAGTTCGTATGACAGTTACGATACGCAGTATTTT.

This chain connects TRBV24-1 to TRBJ2-7; tentatively, D is TRBD2 (5 bases). CDR1 and CDR2 from the germline V gene are KGHDR and SFDVKD. The CDR3 totals 16 residues. V lost 5 bases to trimming and J lost 0 bases, with 16 bases between them. CDR3 DNA: TGTGCCACCAGTGTTCCTGAGGGCCAAAGCTCCTACGAGCAGTACTTC. Translating gives CATSVPEGQSSYEQYF.

This clonotype has only a few counts. The V gene is TRBV29-1, the J gene TRBJ2-4; tentatively, D is TRBD1 (6 bases). Germline V gene lookup returns CDR1 SQVTM and CDR2 ANQGSEA. CDR3 length: 15 residues. V gave up 4 bases and J gave up 2 bases, with 15 bases separating them. In DNA form, the CDR3 reads TGCAGCGTTGTGCGGACCCAGGGGTCCAAAAACATTCAGTACTTC. Its translation is CSVVRTQGSKNIQYF. The full variable domain, with the rest looked up from reference TRBV29-1 and TRBJ2-4, is SAVISQKPSRDICQRGTSLTIQCQVDSQVTMMFWYRQQPGQSLTLIATANQGSEATYESGFVIDKFPISRPNLTFSTLTVSNMSPEDSSIYLCSVVRTQGSKNIQYFGAGTRLSVL.

Here the CDR3 reads CASSDSGREWPQHF. CDR3 coding DNA: TGTGCCAGCAGTGACAGTGGCAGGGAATGGCCCCAGCATTTT. The gene calls are TRBV6-1 and TRBJ1-5, with D perhaps matching TRBD1 (5 bases). This CDR3 is built from 14 residues. CDR1 and CDR2 (germline): MNHNS, SASEGT. V was cut by 3 bases and J by 9 bases, with 15 bases left in between.

The V gene is TRBV20-1, the J gene TRBJ2-5; 9 bases match TRBD2. This CDR3 is 14 amino acids long. V gave up 0 bases and J gave up 11 bases; unmatched junction bases: 10. Germline V CDR1 and CDR2: DFQATT, SNEGSKA (reference sequence). This chain's CDR3 is CSAREETSGVEQYF. The CDR3 DNA reads TGCAGTGCTAGAGAGGAGACTAGCGGAGTTGAGCAGTACTTC.

The chain uses TRBV7-6 and TRBJ1-3, with 7 nucleotides matching TRBD1. With 3 bases clipped from V and 7 bases from J, the junction kept 3 bases outside the gene matches. The CDR3 sequence is 13 residues long. Germline-derived CDR1 and CDR2 are SGHVS and FNYEAQ. CDR3 sequence: CASSFQGVNTIYF. The CDR3 nucleotides read TGTGCCAGCAGCTTTCAGGGGGTGAACACCATATATTTT.

This rearrangement joins TRBV20-1 to TRBJ2-1; D might be TRBD2 (6 bases). V was clipped by 1 base and J by 8 bases, with 15 bases between them. This CDR3 is built from 14 residues. Germline V CDR1 and CDR2: DFQATT, SNEGSKA (reference sequence). The CDR3 DNA follows: TGCAGTGCTAGAGGGAGGGTCGGTTGGGATGAGCAGTTCTTC. Protein: CSARGRVGWDEQFF.

The chain combines TRBV20-1 with TRBJ1-1; D is uncertain. This CDR3 contains 12 residues. The V gene lost 6 bases and the J gene lost 1 base, with 9 bases spanning the gap. The germline V gene encodes CDR1 DFQATT and CDR2 SNEGSKA (reference sequence). Written as DNA, the CDR3 is TGCAGTGCAACGGACGAGAACACTGAAGCTTTCTTT. It yields the protein CSATDENTEAFF.

This sequence joins TRBV7-2 and TRBJ1-2; no clear D gene. The V gene's germline CDR1 is SGHTA and CDR2 FQGNSA. The CDR3 covers 15 residues. Between the trimmed V and J ends, which lost 5 bases and 3 bases, there was a span of 16 bases. Here the CDR3 DNA reads TGTGCCAGCAGCCTCCGCTCCGGCGGCCACTATGGCTACACCTTC. This translates into CASSLRSGGHYGYTF.